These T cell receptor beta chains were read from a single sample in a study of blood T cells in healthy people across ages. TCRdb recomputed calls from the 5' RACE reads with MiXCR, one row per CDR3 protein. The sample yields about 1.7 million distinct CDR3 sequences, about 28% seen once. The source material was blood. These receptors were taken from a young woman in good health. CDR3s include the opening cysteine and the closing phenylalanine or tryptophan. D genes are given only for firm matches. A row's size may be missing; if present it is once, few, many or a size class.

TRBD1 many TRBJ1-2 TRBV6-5 CASSYQHRGPYGYTF TGTGCCAGCAGTTACCAGCACAGGGGTCCGTATGGCTACACCTTC
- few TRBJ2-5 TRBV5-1 CASSLGKTAQETQYF TGCGCCAGCAGCTTGGGGAAGACAGCCCAGGAGACCCAGTACTTC
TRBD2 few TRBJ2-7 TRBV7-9 CASSLRAGGRGEQYF TGTGCCAGCAGCTTACGGGCGGGGGGCAGGGGCGAGCAGTACTTC
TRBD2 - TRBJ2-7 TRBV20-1 CSASSGSYEQYF TGCAGTGCTAGCAGCGGGAGTTACGAGCAGTACTTC
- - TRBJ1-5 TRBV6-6 CASRLDNSNQPQHF TGTGCCAGCAGACTAGACAACAGTAATCAGCCCCAGCATTTT
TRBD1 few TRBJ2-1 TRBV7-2 CASSLGGRGQGNNEQFF TGTGCCAGCAGCTTAGGGGGAAGGGGACAGGGGAACAATGAGCAGTTCTTC
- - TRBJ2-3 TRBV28 CAAGGHITDTQYF TGTGCCGCCGGGGGGCATATTACAGATACGCAGTATTTT
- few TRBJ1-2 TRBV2 CASSEGLSEDYGYTF TGTGCCAGCAGTGAAGGGTTGAGCGAGGACTATGGCTACACCTTC
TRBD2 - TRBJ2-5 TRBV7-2 CASRKSGTSGTYEQYF TGTGCCAGCAGGAAATCCGGGACTAGCGGGACGTATGAGCAGTACTTC
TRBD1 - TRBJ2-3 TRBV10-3 CAITPGPGTGFVTQYF TGTGCCATCACTCCAGGGCCCGGGACAGGGTTTGTCACGCAGTATTTT
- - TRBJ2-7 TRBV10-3 CTISATVQGSYEQYF TGTACCATCAGTGCGACGGTACAGGGTTCCTACGAGCAGTACTTC
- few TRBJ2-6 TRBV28 CASSFSGWGANVLTF TGTGCCAGCAGTTTTTCAGGGTGGGGGGCCAACGTCCTGACTTTC
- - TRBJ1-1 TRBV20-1 CSARDQEFGGTEAFF TGCAGTGCTAGAGATCAAGAATTCGGCGGGACTGAAGCTTTCTTT
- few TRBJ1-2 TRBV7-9 CASSLVGGTNYGYTF TGTGCCAGCAGCTTAGTTGGGGGAACTAACTATGGCTACACCTTC
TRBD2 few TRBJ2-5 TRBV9 CASSGSTLAGRGETQYF TGTGCCAGCAGCGGGAGCACGCTAGCGGGAAGGGGTGAGACCCAGTACTTC
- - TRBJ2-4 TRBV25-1 CASSGAPGPLAKNIQYF TGTGCCAGCAGTGGGGCTCCGGGACCACTAGCCAAAAACATTCAGTACTTC
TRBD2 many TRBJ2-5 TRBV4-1 CASSQRLAGGTQETQYF TGCGCCAGCAGCCAGAGGCTAGCGGGGGGGACACAAGAGACCCAGTACTTC